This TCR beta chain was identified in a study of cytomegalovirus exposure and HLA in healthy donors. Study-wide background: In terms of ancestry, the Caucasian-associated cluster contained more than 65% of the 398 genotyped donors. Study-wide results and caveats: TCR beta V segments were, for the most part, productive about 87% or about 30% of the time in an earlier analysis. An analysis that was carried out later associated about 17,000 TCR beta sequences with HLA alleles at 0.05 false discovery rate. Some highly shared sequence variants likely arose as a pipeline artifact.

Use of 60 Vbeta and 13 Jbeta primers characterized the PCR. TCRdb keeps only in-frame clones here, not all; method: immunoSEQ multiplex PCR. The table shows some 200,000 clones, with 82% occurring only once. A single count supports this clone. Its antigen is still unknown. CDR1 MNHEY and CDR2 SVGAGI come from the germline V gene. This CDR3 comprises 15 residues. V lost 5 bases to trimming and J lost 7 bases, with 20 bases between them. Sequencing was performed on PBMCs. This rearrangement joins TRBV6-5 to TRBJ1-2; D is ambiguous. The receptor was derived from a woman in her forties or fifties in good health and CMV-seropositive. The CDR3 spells CASSPRWRVVGGYTF. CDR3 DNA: TGTGCCAGCAGTCCCCGGTGGAGGGTAGTTGGTGGCTACACCTTC.